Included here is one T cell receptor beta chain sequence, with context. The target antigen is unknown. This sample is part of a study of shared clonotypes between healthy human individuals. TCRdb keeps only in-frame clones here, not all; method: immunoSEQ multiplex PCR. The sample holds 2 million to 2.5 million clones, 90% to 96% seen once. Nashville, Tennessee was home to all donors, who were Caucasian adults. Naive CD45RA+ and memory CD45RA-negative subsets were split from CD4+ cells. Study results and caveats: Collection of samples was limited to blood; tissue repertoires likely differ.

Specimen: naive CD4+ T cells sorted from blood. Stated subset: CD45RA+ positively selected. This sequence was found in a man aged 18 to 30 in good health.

For the CDR3, the DNA is TGCGCCACCCAAGGGGGTGGGTTCACAGATACGCAGTATTTT. This encodes CATQGGGFTDTQYF. The gene calls are TRBV5-1 and TRBJ2-3, with a tentative D call TRBD1 (6 bases). Between the trimmed V and J ends, which lost 9 bases and 2 bases, there was a span of 16 bases. Germline assignment: CDR1 SGHRS and CDR2 YFSETQ. This CDR3 is 14 amino acids long.